One sample yielded the 24 T cell receptor beta chains listed below, sequenced in a study of Graves' ophthalmopathy and Graves' hyperthyroidism. Using RNA transcripts, the TCR beta CDR3 regions were amplified. HTBI primers were employed in first-round RT-PCR, then a second-round multiplex PCR followed. TCRdb processed the multiplex PCR reads anew with MiXCR; each CDR3 protein has one entry. The sample carries roughly 350,000 distinct CDR3 sequences, about 17% recorded once. Sequencing input: peripheral blood. The receptors stem from an adult woman with stable Graves' hyperthyroidism.

This clonotype occurred many times. The chain employs TRBV27 and TRBJ2-2; either TRBD1 or TRBD2 may supply D (5 bases each). The V end was cut by 7 bases, the J end by 5 bases, with 17 bases between. CDR1 and CDR2 from the germline V gene are MNHEY and SMNVEV (reference sequence). The CDR3 is 15 amino acids. CDR3 DNA: TGTGCCAGCAATTTTGGGGCTCCGGGAACCGGGGAGCTGTTTTTT. Protein product: CASNFGAPGTGELFF.

Concerning this clonotype itself: Being one base from a much bigger clone, this may be a read error. No conserved phenylalanine or tryptophan is present at the end of the CDR3, so a read error is the likely explanation. The V and J genes are TRBV5-1 and TRBJ2-5, with a weak D call TRBD1 (5 bases). The V and J ends lost 6 bases and 1 base respectively, with 13 bases between them. CDR3 length equals 14 residues. Germline-derived CDR1 and CDR2 are SGHRS and YFSETQ. The CDR3 coding sequence is TGCGCCAGCAACGCAGGACATTTCCAAGAGACCCAGTACCTC. Residues: CASNAGHFQETQYL.

This clonotype was seen ten or more times. One junction end disagrees with the germline gene, perhaps due to a read error. The V call is TRBV5-1, the J call TRBJ1-1; TRBD1 aligns across 9 bases. In germline, CDR1 is SGHRS, CDR2 YFSETQ. CDR3 length: 14 amino acids. The CDR3 region is CASSLTGGNTEAFF. CDR3 nucleotide sequence: TGTGCCAGCAGCTTAACAGGGGGCAATACTGAAGCTTTCTTT.

This clonotype was found a few times. The chain recombines TRBV2 with TRBJ2-3, with D tentatively TRBD1 or TRBD2 (7 bases each). CDR3 length: 14 residues. Trimming stripped 5 bases from V and 5 bases from J, with 14 bases between. Germline V gene lookup returns CDR1 SNHLY and CDR2 FYNNEI. CDR3 amino acids: CASSPQGGGDTQYF. The CDR3, as DNA: TGTGCCAGCAGTCCGCAGGGGGGGGGAGATACGCAGTATTTT.

This clonotype was detected many times. V is TRBV4-1 and J is TRBJ2-7; TRBD2 matches at 9 bases. Germline V lookup: CDR1 MGHRA, CDR2 YSYEKL. Losses at the gene ends were 3 bases for V and 3 bases for J; bases not matched to a gene: 6. The CDR3 sequence is 15 residues long. CDR3 sequence (DNA): TGCGCCAGCAGCCACAACTTAGCGGGAGTCTACGAGCAGTACTTC. It translates to CASSHNLAGVYEQYF.

This clonotype appeared once. A read error may produce the germline difference seen at one junction end. This chain uses TRBV27 with TRBJ2-5, with D possibly being TRBD2 (5 bases). This CDR3 is 12 amino acids long. Germline lookup yields CDR1 MNHEY and CDR2 SMNVEV (reference sequence). The CDR3 loop is CATSRAGGTQYF. CDR3 in DNA: TGTGCCACCAGTCGGGCCGGAGGGACCCAGTACTTC.

The chain recombines TRBV7-8 with TRBJ2-7; 7 nucleotides align to TRBD2. From germline, CDR1 is SGHVS and CDR2 FQNEAQ. Trimming at V came to 5 bases and at J to 5 bases, leaving 6 bases not matched to a gene. CDR3 length equals 13 residues. In DNA, the CDR3 is TGTGCCAGCAGCCCGGTGGGAGGGGACGAGCAGTACTTC. Its protein is CASSPVGGDEQYF.

This clonotype has a count of ten or more. The chain recombines TRBV6-5 with TRBJ2-7, with D perhaps matching TRBD1 or TRBD2 (5 bases each). Germline CDR1 reads MNHEY; CDR2 reads SVGAGI. The CDR3 is 17 residues long. V was cut by 2 bases and J by 5 bases, with 22 bases left in between. The CDR3 is CASSYGDLPWDRNEQYF. For the CDR3, the DNA is TGTGCCAGCAGTTACGGGGACCTTCCCTGGGATCGCAACGAGCAGTACTTC.

This clonotype was observed a handful of times. The V and J genes are TRBV12-3 or TRBV12-4 and TRBJ1-5; 8 positions agree with TRBD1. This CDR3 has 16 amino acids. Germline trimming cut 4 bases from V and 6 bases from J; bases unmatched to any gene: 11. CDR3 nucleotides: TGTGCCAGCAGTTCCCCCGACAGGGGTAGGAGTCAGCCCCAGCATTTT. Its translation: CASSSPDRGRSQPQHF.

This clonotype was counted at least ten times. A junction boundary mismatches the germline segment, possibly from a read error. The V gene is TRBV28, the J gene TRBJ2-4, with 12 nucleotides matching TRBD1. Germline V gene lookup returns CDR1 MDHEN and CDR2 SYDVKM. CDR3 length: 18 amino acids. In DNA form, the CDR3 reads TGTGCCAGCAGTTGGGACAGGGGGCTGAGGGGAACCAAAAACATTAAGTACTTC. It translates to CASSWDRGLRGTKNIKYF.

This chain uses TRBV28 with TRBJ1-2; perhaps TRBD1 as D (6 bases). V gave up 8 bases and J gave up 5 bases, with 15 bases separating them. Germline V gives CDR1 MDHEN, CDR2 SYDVKM. The CDR3 is made up of 13 amino acids. The CDR3 nucleotides read TGTGCCAGCGACACAGGGCCTACTTATGGCTACACCTTC. Amino acid sequence: CASDTGPTYGYTF.

This clonotype was observed many times. The chain couples TRBV27 to TRBJ1-1, with D unresolved. This CDR3 contains 14 residues. CDR1 and CDR2 from the germline V gene are MNHEY and SMNVEV (reference sequence). Trimming removed 7 bases at V and 1 base at J, with 13 bases between. This chain's CDR3 is CASIKSPRNTEAFF. As DNA, the CDR3 is TGTGCCAGCATCAAATCACCCAGGAACACTGAAGCTTTCTTT.

A single count supports this clonotype. The germline gene is not matched at one end of the junction; a read error may be the cause. The chain combines TRBV6-1 with TRBJ1-2, with no clear D. Germline V gives CDR1 MNHNS, CDR2 SASEGT. The CDR3 sequence is 14 residues long. The CDR3 sequence: CASSKAASGFGYTF. CDR3 DNA sequence: TGTGCCAGCAGTAAAGCGGCCTCTGGATTCGGCTACACCTTC.

This clonotype was observed at least ten times. The V gene is TRBV9, the J gene TRBJ1-2; D perhaps matches TRBD1 (5 bases). The germline V gene encodes CDR1 SGDLS and CDR2 YYNGEE. CDR3 length equals 14 residues. V was shortened by 3 bases and J by 7 bases, with 16 bases between the two germline ends. The CDR3 DNA reads TGTGCCAGCAGCGATACGGGGCTTAGTGCTGGCTACACCTTC. Encoded protein: CASSDTGLSAGYTF.

For the CDR3, the DNA is TGTGCCAGCAGCCCAACAGGGGGAACGGATGGCTACACCTTC. It yields the protein CASSPTGGTDGYTF. This sequence joins TRBV7-3 and TRBJ1-2; 8 positions agree with TRBD1. The V and J ends lost 5 bases and 6 bases, in that order; junction bases with no gene match: 8. The CDR3 has 14 residues. Germline V CDR1 and CDR2: SGHTA, FQGTGA.

This clonotype has ten or more counts. V usage is TRBV9 and J usage is TRBJ1-1, with D unclear. The CDR3 consists of 16 residues. V lost 4 bases, J lost 1 base, and 17 bases lay in between. Germline assignment: CDR1 SGDLS and CDR2 YYNGEE. In DNA form, the CDR3 reads TGTGCCAGCAGCCCAGCTCCCCCCCTGCCGAACACTGAAGCTTTCTTT. Translated, it gives CASSPAPPLPNTEAFF.

The CDR3 reads CASTPTAGGPVYEQYF. The CDR3 DNA reads TGTGCCAGCACCCCGACGGCGGGAGGGCCGGTCTACGAGCAGTACTTC. The rearrangement joins TRBV11-2 to TRBJ2-7, with 9 bases matching TRBD2. J gave up 3 bases and V 7 bases, and 13 bases lay outside the gene matches. Germline V gene data show CDR1 as SGHAT and CDR2 as FQNNGV. The CDR3 runs 16 residues.

This clonotype was counted a few times. This chain joins TRBV25-1 and TRBJ2-7, with no clear D. Trimming cost V 1 base and J 3 bases, with 7 bases left between them. CDR1 is MGHDK and CDR2 is SYGVNS in the germline V gene. CDR3 length: 13 amino acids. The CDR3 DNA sequence: TGTGCCAGCAGTGAATCGGTCCACTACGAGCAGTACTTC. This sequence encodes CASSESVHYEQYF.

This chain uses TRBV24-1 with TRBJ2-7, with 7 positions matching TRBD1. Germline values: CDR1 KGHDR, CDR2 SFDVKD. The CDR3 covers 14 residues. The V and J ends lost 3 bases and 7 bases, in that order; junction bases with no gene match: 8. The CDR3 here is CATSDETGMGEQYF. The CDR3 nucleotides are TGTGCCACCAGTGATGAGACAGGGATGGGAGAGCAGTACTTC.

This clonotype was detected ten times or more. The chain joins TRBV20-1 to TRBJ2-7; TRBD1 matches at 7 bases. There are 13 residues in the CDR3. CDR1 DFQATT and CDR2 SNEGSKA come from the germline V gene (reference sequence). Trimming took 3 bases from V and 5 from J; bases not matched to a gene: 7. The CDR3 region is CSASDQGVNEQYF. The CDR3, as DNA: TGCAGTGCTAGCGATCAGGGGGTAAACGAGCAGTACTTC.

The V call is TRBV29-1, the J call TRBJ2-7; 7 bases align to TRBD2. J gave up 2 bases and V 4 bases, and 11 bases lay outside the gene matches. The CDR3 sequence is 15 residues long. Germline CDR1 and CDR2: SQVTM and ANQGSEA. In nucleotides, the CDR3 is TGCAGCGTTGGACCTTGGGAGGGGAGCACCTACGAGCAGTACTTC. This translates into CSVGPWEGSTYEQYF.

This clonotype was counted at least ten times. The chain combines TRBV7-2 with TRBJ2-7, with D perhaps TRBD1 or TRBD2 (5 bases each). The CDR3 has 14 amino acids. The V gene lost 4 bases and the J gene lost 7 bases, with 17 bases spanning the gap. From germline, CDR1 is SGHTA and CDR2 FQGNSA. The CDR3 sequence is CASSWTGRVGEQYF. The DNA for the CDR3 is TGTGCCAGCAGCTGGACGGGACGTGTGGGGGAGCAGTACTTC.

The table lists this clonotype with many counts. The V gene is TRBV4-2, the J gene TRBJ1-1, with 9 bases matching TRBD1. Germline trimming cut 5 bases from V and 10 bases from J; bases unmatched to any gene: 14. The CDR3 is made up of 15 amino acids. Per the germline V gene, CDR1 is LGHNA and CDR2 is YNFKEQ. The CDR3 sequence: CASSINRGLFVGAFF. The CDR3 nucleotides are TGTGCCAGCAGCATAAACAGGGGGCTGTTTGTTGGAGCTTTCTTT.

This clonotype showed up many times. This chain connects TRBV6-1 to TRBJ1-5; 7 nucleotides line up with TRBD1. This CDR3 is 14 amino acids long. Germline trimming cut 4 bases from V and 9 bases from J; bases unmatched to any gene: 9. In germline, CDR1 is MNHNS, CDR2 SASEGT. The CDR3 loop reads CASSGQGTRRPQHF. DNA for the CDR3: TGTGCCAGCAGTGGACAGGGTACGAGAAGGCCCCAGCATTTT.